The count of the clone carrying this T cell receptor (beta chain) is one. Antigen specificity is unknown. The record originates from a study of Graves' ophthalmopathy and Graves' hyperthyroidism. General study findings and limits: Most expanded clonotypes from thyroid (those above 0.001 frequency) were also found in blood.

Amplification targeted the TCR beta CDR3 regions, with RNA transcripts as the source material. HTBI-primed RT-PCR formed the first round, and a multiplex PCR formed the second. TCRdb re-derived calls from the multiplex PCR reads in MiXCR, one entry per CDR3 protein. The sample has roughly 160,000 distinct CDR3 sequences; 35% to 45% are singletons. Per germline, CDR1 ENHRY and CDR2 SYGVKD. This CDR3 contains 14 residues. V lost 3 bases to trimming and J lost 3 bases, with 11 bases between them. What was sequenced was peripheral blood. The TCR originated in a man younger than 40 with Graves' ophthalmopathy. The genes are TRBV10-3 and TRBJ1-2; possibly TRBD1 for D (5 bases). DNA for the CDR3: TGTGCCATCAGTGAAATCGGCAGGGACTATGGCTACACCTTC. As protein: CAISEIGRDYGYTF.